The subject of this entry is one TCR beta chain. What it recognizes is unknown. Pooling covered second doses at about 4 or about 12 weeks. These data are taken from a study of T cell responses to AZD1222 COVID-19 vaccine. General observations from the study: Recipients of AZD1222 seropositive at baseline numbered only 6 or 7. Spike was spanned by vaccine-associated CD4 TCRs, which were dominant at 160-218 and 743-854. Receipt of two AZD1222 doses was followed by a rise in Spike-specific TCR breadth and depth.

The CDR3 length is 11 residues. V was clipped by 2 bases and J by 7 bases, with 5 bases between them. Clones were read by immunoSEQ multiplex PCR, and TCRdb kept only the in-frame ones, dropping some. Of 110,000 to 150,000 clones in the sample, approximately 92% were seen once. The input for sequencing was peripheral blood, taken 28 days after the second AZD1222 dose. The TCR comes from an adult who received the AZD1222 COVID-19 vaccine. The chain combines TRBV12-3 or TRBV12-4 with TRBJ1-1, with D uncertain. The CDR3 bases are TGTGCCAGCAGTTTAACAGTTGAAGCTTTCTTT. Protein product: CASSLTVEAFF.